This is a list of T cell receptor beta chains from one sample in a study of T cell repertoires in cytomegalovirus infection. These receptors' antigens are unknown. Each CDR3 protein is one row after TCRdb ran MiXCR on the reads. Of about 830,000 distinct CDR3 sequences in the sample, about 30% were seen once. The specimen was cultured CD8+ T cells from PBMCs, collected from culture after CMV antigen stimulation. All receptors come from a human donor in good health (CMV status not recorded). Some clones in this sample may be carry-over from other donors' samples. CDR3s include the opening cysteine and the closing phenylalanine or tryptophan. A D gene is named only where the DNA matches it firmly. Clone size appears in some rows only: once, few, many, or a class for an expanded clone.

abundance: many
d_gene: TRBD1
v_gene: TRBV7-2
j_gene: TRBJ1-1
CDR3aa: CASSYGTAAEAFF
CDR3nt: TGTGCCAGCAGCTACGGGACAGCGGCTGAAGCTTTCTTT

abundance: .
d_gene: .
v_gene: TRBV4-2
j_gene: TRBJ1-1
CDR3aa: CASSFPDSDYTEAFF
CDR3nt: TGTGCCAGCAGCTTTCCAGACAGTGATTACACTGAAGCTTTCTTT

abundance: few
d_gene: .
v_gene: TRBV2
j_gene: TRBJ2-5
CDR3aa: CASTPETDQETQYF
CDR3nt: TGTGCCAGCACTCCCGAGACAGACCAAGAGACCCAGTACTTC

abundance: .
d_gene: .
v_gene: TRBV12-3/TRBV12-4
j_gene: TRBJ1-2
CDR3aa: CASSFSGVGDGYTF
CDR3nt: TGTGCCAGCAGTTTTTCGGGGGTAGGGGATGGCTACACCTTC

abundance: few
d_gene: TRBD1
v_gene: TRBV5-1
j_gene: TRBJ1-1
CDR3aa: CASSLEPQGERGMNTEAFF
CDR3nt: TGCGCCAGCAGCTTGGAACCACAGGGGGAAAGGGGAATGAACACTGAAGCTTTCTTT

abundance: .
d_gene: TRBD1
v_gene: TRBV7-9
j_gene: TRBJ2-7
CDR3aa: CASSLTGLSYEQYF
CDR3nt: TGTGCCAGCAGCCTGACAGGGCTATCCTACGAGCAGTACTTC

abundance: .
d_gene: .
v_gene: TRBV27
j_gene: TRBJ2-3
CDR3aa: CASSLFRQPSTDTQYF
CDR3nt: TGTGCCAGCAGTTTGTTCCGACAGCCAAGCACAGATACGCAGTATTTT

abundance: few
d_gene: .
v_gene: TRBV3-1
j_gene: TRBJ2-1
CDR3aa: CASSQVRGKDNEQFF
CDR3nt: TGTGCCAGCAGCCAAGTCAGGGGTAAGGACAATGAGCAGTTCTTC

abundance: few
d_gene: TRBD1
v_gene: TRBV6-5
j_gene: TRBJ1-1
CDR3aa: CASSSGYPGQGNTEAFF
CDR3nt: TGTGCCAGCAGTTCCGGGTATCCGGGACAGGGGAACACTGAAGCTTTCTTT

abundance: many
d_gene: .
v_gene: TRBV6-1
j_gene: TRBJ1-1
CDR3aa: CASSEGRGTEAFF
CDR3nt: TGTGCCAGCAGTGAAGGGAGGGGGACTGAAGCTTTCTTT

abundance: .
d_gene: .
v_gene: TRBV27
j_gene: TRBJ1-5
CDR3aa: CASSTGPARDQPQHF
CDR3nt: TGTGCCAGCAGTACTGGACCTGCCCGGGATCAGCCCCAGCATTTT

abundance: .
d_gene: .
v_gene: TRBV3-1
j_gene: TRBJ1-2
CDR3aa: CASSQAVGTPADGYTF
CDR3nt: TGTGCCAGCAGCCAAGCTGTGGGGACACCCGCTGATGGCTACACCTTC

abundance: .
d_gene: .
v_gene: TRBV6-5
j_gene: TRBJ2-1
CDR3aa: CASRVVEEDLIEQFF
CDR3nt: TGTGCCAGCCGGGTCGTCGAGGAAGACCTCATTGAGCAGTTCTTC

abundance: many
d_gene: TRBD1
v_gene: TRBV7-9
j_gene: TRBJ2-5
CDR3aa: CASSSGQGRGRETQYF
CDR3nt: TGTGCCAGCAGCTCCGGACAGGGCAGGGGCAGAGAGACCCAGTACTTC

abundance: .
d_gene: .
v_gene: TRBV2
j_gene: TRBJ1-2
CDR3aa: CASSEAPGPRPYGYTF
CDR3nt: TGTGCCAGCAGTGAAGCTCCGGGCCCACGACCCTATGGCTACACCTTC

abundance: .
d_gene: .
v_gene: TRBV11-2
j_gene: TRBJ2-2
CDR3aa: CASSPNRGLSNTGELFF
CDR3nt: TGTGCCAGCAGCCCAAATCGGGGGCTATCGAACACCGGGGAGCTGTTTTTT

abundance: .
d_gene: .
v_gene: TRBV6-5
j_gene: TRBJ2-5
CDR3aa: CASSYSMLGGLQETQYF
CDR3nt: TGTGCCAGCAGTTACTCGATGCTTGGGGGCCTCCAAGAGACCCAGTACTTC